This T cell receptor (beta chain) was observed in a study of control samples from healthy donors and cancer patients. The sample holds a few counts of this clone. Profiling relied on immunoSEQ multiplex PCR, and the TCRdb table lists in-frame clones only, not all of them. This sample yields 150,000 to 200,000 clones, of which over 85% are seen a single time; about 12% belongs to the top ten. The V gene's germline CDR1 is PRHDT and CDR2 FYEKMQ (reference sequence). The CDR3 has 14 residues. V lost 4 bases, J lost 7 bases, and 11 bases lay in between. This chain links TRBV13 with TRBJ1-6; perhaps TRBD1 as D (5 bases). The receptor was isolated from a man aged 25 to 45 in good health. The sample consisted of blood. CDR3 bases: TGTGCCAGCAGCTCCCGGGGGACGAATTCACCCCTCCACTTT. It encodes CASSSRGTNSPLHF.